This T cell receptor (beta chain) was captured by sequencing in a study of cytomegalovirus exposure and HLA in healthy donors. It was with 60 Vbeta and 13 Jbeta primers that the PCR ran. Produced via immunoSEQ multiplex PCR; TCRdb's table is partial and in-frame only. The sample has approximately 170,000 clones; roughly four fifths are singletons. In regard to this clone: Its antigen remains unidentified. Other DNA variants within this sample encode the same CDR3.

Study outcomes and limitations: There were reportedly fewer N-insertions in an Asian-associated ancestry cluster than the roughly 670-donor mean, in a later analysis. Some public TCRs appeared in many individuals, while most sequences were rare. Reports state that TCR beta sequences accurately predicted most subjects' HLA-A and HLA-B alleles.

Looked up from germline, CDR1 is KGHSH and CDR2 is LQKENI. The length of the CDR3 is 16 residues. J lost 4 bases, V lost 0 bases, and 4 bases had no gene match. The source of this sequence is a man aged 45-65 years in good health and CMV-seropositive. V and J are TRBV18 and TRBJ2-7; the match to TRBD1 covers 12 bases. The sequenced sample consisted of PBMCs. The CDR3 here is CASSPPLGQGAYEQYF. In DNA form, the CDR3 reads TGTGCCAGCTCACCACCGCTGGGACAGGGGGCTTACGAGCAGTACTTC.